The source of this T cell receptor beta chain is a study of blood T cells in healthy people across ages. CDR1 and CDR2 (germline): MNHEY, SVGEGT. The ends lost 6 bases at V and 4 bases at J; junction bases unmatched: 4. The CDR3 extends over 13 amino acids. The authors ran a second PCR of 7 to 11 cycles using a sample-barcoded 5' primer and a J-beta primer mix. Via MiXCR, TCRdb re-called the 5' RACE reads, giving one row per CDR3 protein. Of 720,000 or so distinct CDR3 sequences in the sample, 40% to 45% were seen once. This clonotype was seen more than once but under ten times. The receptor comes from a man aged 80 or over in good health. This chain joins TRBV6-2 or TRBV6-3 and TRBJ2-7; TRBD1 agrees at 9 bases. Sequenced material: blood. The CDR3, as DNA: TGTGCCAGCAGCACAGGGGGCAGATACGAGCAGTACTTC. Residues: CASSTGGRYEQYF.